One and the same sample provided the 21 T cell receptor beta chains below, sequenced in a study of T-cell memory formation after mild COVID-19. Each CDR3 protein is one row after TCRdb ran MiXCR on the 5' RACE reads. The table has just under 150,000 distinct CDR3 sequences, about a fifth seen once. The sample comprised PBMCs or a T cell subset sorted from them (not recorded which). Every receptor here comes from an adult woman who had mild COVID-19 (a few samples of this study predate the infection). Cell type and time point are not known.

This clonotype was recorded at least ten times. V and J are TRBV6-5 and TRBJ1-1; D not resolved. The V gene lost 4 bases and the J gene lost 1 base, with 7 bases spanning the gap. Germline CDR1 MNHEY, CDR2 SVGAGI. The length of the CDR3 is 13 residues. In DNA form, the CDR3 reads TGTGCCAGCAGTTTTTCATCGAACACTGAAGCTTTCTTT. Translating gives CASSFSSNTEAFF.

This chain uses TRBV29-1 with TRBJ1-1; possible D gene TRBD1, 5 bases. CDR1 is SQVTM and CDR2 is ANQGSEA in the germline V gene. V lost 4 bases and J lost 1, with 13 bases in between. This CDR3 has 14 amino acids. CDR3 loop: CSVVAGTANTEAFF. The CDR3, as DNA: TGCAGCGTTGTCGCCGGGACGGCGAACACTGAAGCTTTCTTT.

This chain uses TRBV6-1 with TRBJ2-6; D unresolved. The V and J ends lost 5 bases and 0 bases respectively, with 8 bases between them. There are 15 residues in the CDR3. Looked up from germline, CDR1 is MNHNS and CDR2 is SASEGT. CDR3 residues: CASSTGPSGANVLTF. CDR3 nucleotides: TGTGCCAGCAGTACCGGGCCCTCTGGGGCCAACGTCCTGACTTTC.

The V call is TRBV6-6, the J call TRBJ2-6, with 7 bases fitting TRBD1. The CDR3 contains 19 residues. Losses at the gene ends were 4 bases for V and 1 base for J; bases not matched to a gene: 13. Germline values: CDR1 MNHNY, CDR2 SVGAGI (reference sequence). The chain's CDR3 is CASSSRIGTADSGANVLTF. The CDR3 DNA sequence: TGTGCCAGCAGTTCCAGAATCGGGACAGCAGATTCTGGGGCCAACGTCCTGACTTTC.

The genes are TRBV6-1 and TRBJ1-2; D is unclear. The CDR3 has 11 amino acids. Trimming removed 11 bases at V and 7 bases at J, with 14 bases between. Germline V gene sequence: CDR1 MNHNS, CDR2 SASEGT. DNA for the CDR3: TGTGCCTTAAAAACGGACGGTGGCTACACCTTC. Its translation is CALKTDGGYTF.

This clonotype was detected only a few times. In nucleotides, the CDR3 is TGCAGTGCCGAGACACTAGCCCCCAATGAGCAGTTCTTC. Translated, it gives CSAETLAPNEQFF. The J gene is TRBJ2-1, the V gene TRBV20-1, with D tentatively TRBD2 (6 bases). This CDR3 region has 13 residues. CDR1 and CDR2 from the germline V gene are DFQATT and SNEGSKA (reference sequence). Trimming shortened V by 6 bases and J by 6 bases, and 15 bases separated the two germline ends.

The chain employs TRBV5-1 and TRBJ1-2; possible D gene TRBD1, 5 bases. Between the trimmed V and J ends, which lost 0 bases and 4 bases, there was a span of 10 bases. The length of the CDR3 is 14 residues. Germline assignment: CDR1 SGHRS and CDR2 YFSETQ. The CDR3: CASSLVVGGYGYTF. The DNA of the CDR3 is TGCGCCAGCAGCTTGGTTGTGGGGGGCTATGGCTACACCTTC.

The V and J genes are TRBV6-1 and TRBJ1-6; D is unclear. CDR3 length equals 15 residues. Trimming took 4 bases from V and 4 from J, leaving 11 bases between them. CDR1 is MNHNS and CDR2 is SASEGT in the germline V gene. CDR3 sequence reads: CASSVGAQYNSPLHF. Written as DNA, the CDR3 is TGTGCCAGCAGTGTTGGAGCTCAGTATAATTCACCCCTCCACTTT.

The sample holds a few counts of this clonotype. The genes are TRBV5-1 and TRBJ1-6; weak D call: TRBD1 (6 bases). CDR3 length: 14 residues. Between the trimmed V and J ends, which lost 6 bases and 7 bases, there was a span of 14 bases. In germline, CDR1 is SGHRS, CDR2 YFSETQ. CDR3 loop: CASNEGGGNSPLHF. In DNA, the CDR3 is TGCGCCAGCAACGAGGGTGGGGGCAATTCACCCCTCCACTTT.

Only one count was recorded for this clonotype. One end of the junction fails to match germline, which may point to a read error. The CDR3 nucleotides read TGTGCCACCAGTGCTACAGGGAGCACCATGTATTTT. As protein: CATSATGSTMYF. V is TRBV24-1 and J is TRBJ1-3, with D tentatively TRBD1 (6 bases). The germline V gene has CDR1 KGHDR and CDR2 SFDVKD. The CDR3 loop spans 12 amino acids.

V is TRBV5-1 and J is TRBJ2-1; 7 nucleotides line up with TRBD2. J was trimmed by 8 bases and V by 2 bases; bases with no gene match: 7. The CDR3 is made up of 14 amino acids. Looked up from germline, CDR1 is SGHRS and CDR2 is YFSETQ. The CDR3 region is CASSFPGGGDEQFF. The CDR3, as DNA: TGCGCCAGCAGCTTTCCCGGGGGAGGGGATGAGCAGTTCTTC.

CDR3 DNA sequence: TGTGCCAGCAGTTTAAAAGGGGCCCTCTATGGCTACACCTTC. Protein: CASSLKGALYGYTF. V and J are TRBV27 and TRBJ1-2; tentative D call: TRBD1 (5 bases). There are 14 residues in the CDR3. With 2 bases removed from V and 4 bases from J, the gap between germline ends came to 11 bases. In germline, CDR1 is MNHEY, CDR2 SMNVEV (reference sequence).

This sequence joins TRBV7-6 and TRBJ2-6; TRBD1 matches 8 bases. The CDR3 extends over 18 amino acids. Germline trimming cut 4 bases from V and 1 base from J; bases unmatched to any gene: 9. In germline, CDR1 is SGHVS, CDR2 FNYEAQ. CDR3 coding DNA: TGTGCCAGCAGCTCCGGACAGGGTTGGGTTTCTGGGGCCAACGTCCTGACTTTC. It is translated as CASSSGQGWVSGANVLTF.

This sequence joins TRBV20-1 and TRBJ1-5; 7 bases map to TRBD1. V shed 3 bases, J shed 11 bases, and the junction held 7 bases outside the gene matches. This CDR3 has 12 amino acids. Germline V CDR1 and CDR2: DFQATT, SNEGSKA (reference sequence). The CDR3 loop is CSARRQGGAQHF. DNA of the CDR3: TGCAGTGCTAGGCGACAGGGTGGGGCCCAGCATTTT.

In this sample, this clonotype turned up a few times. The J gene is TRBJ1-2, the V gene TRBV7-2; no reliable D call. From germline, CDR1 is SGHTA and CDR2 FQGNSA. Deletions cut 1 base from V and 7 bases from J, with 10 bases between. There are 13 residues in the CDR3. The CDR3 DNA follows: TGTGCCAGCAGCTTAGACTTCATAGTTGGCTACACCTTC. Translating it yields CASSLDFIVGYTF.

This clonotype showed up just a few times. The V call is TRBV5-1, the J call TRBJ1-4; TRBD1 is a possible D gene (5 bases). Trimming pared 4 bases from V and 5 bases from J, leaving 18 bases between. Germline V gene lookup returns CDR1 SGHRS and CDR2 YFSETQ. The length of the CDR3 is 16 residues. CDR3 in amino acids: CASSGPQGIGNEKLFF. In DNA, the CDR3 is TGCGCCAGCAGCGGACCTCAGGGTATTGGAAATGAAAAACTGTTTTTT.

The chain carries TRBV20-1 and TRBJ2-1; D unclear. V was pared by 6 bases and J by 11 bases, with 32 bases between. CDR1 is DFQATT and CDR2 is SNEGSKA in the germline V gene (reference sequence). The CDR3 extends over 17 amino acids. The CDR3 DNA follows: TGCAGTGCCCCCGTCGAGGCCGTCTACGGGTGGGATTTTAAGCAGTTCTTC. It encodes CSAPVEAVYGWDFKQFF.

There are a few counts of this clonotype. The chain employs TRBV7-9 and TRBJ2-2; D unclear. Per the germline V gene, CDR1 is SEHNR and CDR2 is FQNEAQ (reference sequence). The CDR3 has 13 amino acids. V was shortened by 5 bases and J by 5 bases, with 9 bases between the two germline ends. CDR3 sequence reads: CASSLKGTGELFF. The CDR3 nucleotides are TGTGCCAGCAGCCTAAAAGGGACCGGGGAGCTGTTTTTT.

The chain recombines TRBV24-1 with TRBJ2-1; D may correspond to TRBD1 or TRBD2 (5 bases each). Germline-derived CDR1 and CDR2 are KGHDR and SFDVKD. The CDR3 runs 15 residues. Trimming stripped 7 bases from V and 4 bases from J, with 16 bases between. The CDR3 DNA reads TGTGCCACCAGGGGCGTGGGGGTCCAGTACAATGAGCAGTTCTTC. This sequence encodes CATRGVGVQYNEQFF.

V is TRBV5-1 and J is TRBJ2-1, with TRBD1 matching 12 bases. Germline assignment: CDR1 SGHRS and CDR2 YFSETQ. This CDR3 is 15 amino acids long. J gave up 8 bases and V 4 bases, and 7 bases lay outside the gene matches. This chain's CDR3 is CASSEPGQGADEQFF. In DNA, the CDR3 is TGCGCCAGCAGCGAACCGGGACAGGGGGCCGATGAGCAGTTCTTC. Full variable domain (missing parts from reference TRBV5-1 and TRBJ2-1): KAGVTQTPRYLIKTRGQQVTLSCSPISGHRSVSWYQQTPGQGLQFLFEYFSETQRNKGNFPGRFSGRQFSNSRSEMNVSTLELGDSALYLCASSEPGQGADEQFFGPGTRLTVL.

This clonotype was counted a few times. The J gene is TRBJ1-1, the V gene TRBV5-1, with TRBD1 as a possible D gene (6 bases). V shed 4 bases and J shed 0 bases, with 10 bases lying between them. The CDR3 loop spans 14 amino acids. Germline assignment: CDR1 SGHRS and CDR2 YFSETQ. The CDR3: CASSLGALNTEAFF. The DNA for the CDR3 is TGCGCCAGCAGCCTGGGGGCCCTGAACACTGAAGCTTTCTTT. The full variable domain, its missing parts supplied by reference TRBV5-1 and TRBJ1-1, is KAGVTQTPRYLIKTRGQQVTLSCSPISGHRSVSWYQQTPGQGLQFLFEYFSETQRNKGNFPGRFSGRQFSNSRSEMNVSTLELGDSALYLCASSLGALNTEAFFGQGTRLTVV.